The 30 T cell receptor beta chains below come from one sample, sequenced in a study of T cell responses to AZD1222 COVID-19 vaccine. Here immunoSEQ multiplex PCR was the method, and the copy in TCRdb shows in-frame clones only, minus some. The sample yields approximately 140,000 clones, 80% to 95% seen once. Material: peripheral blood, obtained 28 days after the second AZD1222 dose. The receptors come from an adult who received the AZD1222 COVID-19 vaccine.

The CDR3 here is CASRGQGTSNQPQHF. CDR3 nucleotides: TGTGCCAGCAGGGGACAGGGAACTAGCAATCAGCCCCAGCATTTT. This sequence joins TRBV6-6 and TRBJ1-5, with 9 positions matching TRBD1. The CDR3 totals 15 residues. Looked up from germline, CDR1 is MNHNY and CDR2 is SVGAGI (reference sequence). After removal of 6 bases from V and 0 bases from J, the junction contained 3 bases not matched to a gene.

J is TRBJ2-1 and V is TRBV19; 10 bases agree with TRBD2. CDR1 and CDR2 (germline): LNHDA, SQIVND (reference sequence). Germline trimming cut 3 bases from V and 2 bases from J; bases unmatched to any gene: 4. This CDR3 is 16 amino acids long. The CDR3 DNA sequence: TGTGCCAGTAGTATGGTAGCGGGAGGTACCTACAATGAGCAGTTCTTC. As protein: CASSMVAGGTYNEQFF.

The chain uses TRBV28 and TRBJ2-3; D not certain. Per the germline V gene, CDR1 is MDHEN and CDR2 is SYDVKM. The CDR3 has 13 residues. Trimming pared 6 bases from V and 2 bases from J, leaving 9 bases between. DNA of the CDR3: TGTGCCAGCAGCTCCCGGGCCACAGATACGCAGTATTTT. Its protein product is CASSSRATDTQYF.

CDR3: CASSRAGAPRIKTQYF. CDR3 in DNA: TGTGCCAGCAGCCGGGCGGGGGCTCCGCGGATAAAGACCCAGTACTTC. The chain links TRBV14 to TRBJ2-5; tentative D call: TRBD2 (7 bases). The CDR3 runs 16 residues. V was shortened by 4 bases and J by 6 bases, with 21 bases between the two germline ends. CDR1 SGHDN and CDR2 FVKESK come from the germline V gene. Full variable domain (remainder filled in from reference TRBV14 and TRBJ2-5): EAGVTQFPSHSVIEKGQTVTLRCDPISGHDNLYWYRRVMGKEIKFLLHFVKESKQDESGMPNNRFLAERTGGTYSTLKVQPAELEDSGVYFCASSRAGAPRIKTQYFGPGTRLLVL.

V gene TRBV9 combines with J gene TRBJ2-5, with 8 bases matching TRBD2. Losses at the gene ends were 4 bases for V and 7 bases for J; bases not matched to a gene: 12. Germline V gene lookup returns CDR1 SGDLS and CDR2 YYNGEE. This CDR3 has 15 residues. The CDR3 DNA reads as TGTGCCAGCAGCCTGGGACTAGGGGCTCCCGGGACCCAGTACTTC. Encoded protein: CASSLGLGAPGTQYF.

CDR3 protein: CASSPSTGADPYEQYF. Here the CDR3 DNA reads TGCGCCAGCAGCCCCTCGACCGGGGCCGACCCCTACGAGCAGTACTTC. This chain connects TRBV4-3 to TRBJ2-7; D tentatively fits TRBD1 or TRBD2 (5 bases each). The length of the CDR3 is 16 residues. V was clipped by 4 bases and J by 2 bases, with 18 bases between them. The germline CDR1 and CDR2 sequences are LGHNA and YSLEER.

V and J are TRBV6-5 and TRBJ1-2; D is uncertain. The CDR3 spans 14 residues. CDR1 is MNHEY and CDR2 is SVGAGI in the germline V gene. V was pared by 5 bases and J by 8 bases, with 18 bases between. The CDR3 coding sequence is TGTGCCAGCAGTCCCCAGGCGGGGATTGGCGGCTACACCTTC. Its protein is CASSPQAGIGGYTF.

This sequence joins TRBV11-3 and TRBJ2-3; D not resolved. Trimming removed 3 bases at V and 2 bases at J, with 6 bases between. Germline values: CDR1 SGHNT, CDR2 YENEEA. The CDR3 has 13 amino acids. The DNA for the CDR3 is TGTGCCAGCAGCTTGGCCGCCACAGATACGCAGTATTTT. It codes for CASSLAATDTQYF.

This sequence joins TRBV27 and TRBJ2-1, with 14 bases lining up with TRBD2. The germline CDR1 and CDR2 sequences are MNHEY and SMNVEV (reference sequence). Trimming removed 6 bases from V and 9 bases from J; junction bases left unmatched: 22. This CDR3 contains 20 residues. As DNA, the CDR3 is TGTGCCAGCAGAGCCAAAAGCGCGGGTACGACTAGCGGGAGGGCCTTTGAGCAGTTCTTC. It codes for CASRAKSAGTTSGRAFEQFF.

The count of this clone is one. The chain has TRBV5-6 and TRBJ2-4; 10 bases line up with TRBD2. Trimming took 3 bases from V and 5 from J; bases not matched to a gene: 2. Germline-derived CDR1 and CDR2 are SGHDT and YYEEEE. The length of the CDR3 is 14 residues. CDR3 in DNA: TGTGCCAGCAGCTCGGGACTAGCGCAAAACATTCAGTACTTC. Its protein product is CASSSGLAQNIQYF.

This chain uses TRBV7-2 with TRBJ1-2, with 10 bases that match TRBD1. The CDR3 length is 19 residues. J lost 0 bases, V lost 1 base, and 11 bases had no gene match. The germline gives CDR1 SGHTA, CDR2 FQGNSA. CDR3 protein: CASSLVYRDRGSPNYGYTF. CDR3 coding DNA: TGTGCCAGCAGCTTAGTTTACCGGGACAGGGGTTCACCTAACTATGGCTACACCTTC.

This chain joins TRBV5-6 and TRBJ2-2, with TRBD1 matching over 10 bases. Germline lookup yields CDR1 SGHDT and CDR2 YYEEEE. With V trimmed by 3 bases and J by 4 bases, 0 bases remained unmatched. The CDR3 runs 14 residues. The DNA for the CDR3 is TGTGCCAGCAGCTGGGACAGGGGCACCGGGGAGCTGTTTTTT. This codes for CASSWDRGTGELFF.

The chain joins TRBV4-3 to TRBJ2-3; no clear D gene. V lost 0 bases, J lost 2 bases, and 15 bases lay in between. CDR3 length: 17 amino acids. Germline-derived CDR1 and CDR2 are LGHNA and YSLEER. DNA of the CDR3: TGCGCCAGCAGCCAAGATACCAGCGAGATTTTCACAGATACGCAGTATTTT. This translates into CASSQDTSEIFTDTQYF.

The chain is built from TRBV5-6 and TRBJ2-7; 13 bases map to TRBD2. With 4 bases clipped from V and 2 bases from J, the junction kept 6 bases outside the gene matches. The CDR3 loop spans 16 amino acids. CDR1 SGHDT and CDR2 YYEEEE come from the germline V gene. The CDR3 is CASSRRLAGGAYEQYF. CDR3 bases: TGTGCCAGCAGCCGACGACTAGCGGGGGGCGCCTACGAGCAGTACTTC.

This clone occurred once. The chain carries TRBV7-6 and TRBJ1-2, with D possibly being TRBD1 (5 bases). Trimming stripped 0 bases from V and 7 bases from J, with 15 bases between. This CDR3 contains 15 residues. CDR1 and CDR2 (germline): SGHVS, FNYEAQ. The DNA of the CDR3 is TGTGCCAGCAGCTTAGCGCGGCCAGGGTTTTCTGGCTACACCTTC. It yields the protein CASSLARPGFSGYTF.

The CDR3 DNA sequence: TGTGCCAGCAGCTTAGCTTCCCAACAGGGGTCGAACACCGGGGAGCTGTTTTTT. Translated, it gives CASSLASQQGSNTGELFF. This chain links TRBV7-2 with TRBJ2-2, with 7 bases aligning to TRBD1. Per the germline V gene, CDR1 is SGHTA and CDR2 is FQGNSA. The V segment lost 0 bases and the J segment 0 bases; nucleotides outside the gene matches: 7. The CDR3 spans 18 residues. The full variable domain, with the rest looked up from reference TRBV7-2 and TRBJ2-2, is GAGVSQSPSNKVTEKGKDVELRCDPISGHTALYWYRQSLGQGLEFLIYFQGNSAPDKSGLPSDRFSAERTGGSVSTLTIQRTQQEDSAVYLCASSLASQQGSNTGELFFGEGSRLTVL.

The table lists this clone with a few counts. This chain uses TRBV4-2 with TRBJ1-3, with D unclear. The germline V and J ends were trimmed by 1 base and 0 bases, with 10 bases remaining between them. Germline V CDR1 and CDR2: LGHNA, YNFKEQ. The CDR3 runs 16 residues. CDR3: CASSQGEGNSGNTIYF. CDR3 nucleotide sequence: TGTGCCAGCAGCCAAGGGGAGGGAAACTCTGGAAACACCATATATTTT.

This clone has ten or more counts. The rearrangement uses TRBV5-6 and TRBJ1-1; D perhaps matches TRBD1 (5 bases). The germline V and J ends were trimmed by 4 bases and 2 bases, with 18 bases remaining between them. Germline lookup yields CDR1 SGHDT and CDR2 YYEEEE. The CDR3 sequence is 16 residues long. CDR3 in amino acids: CASSPIAGRVNTEAFF. As DNA, the CDR3 is TGTGCCAGCAGCCCAATAGCGGGCAGGGTAAACACTGAAGCTTTCTTT. The full variable domain, in which reference TRBV5-6 and TRBJ1-1 provide the parts outside the CDR3, is DAGVTQSPTHLIKTRGQQVTLRCSPKSGHDTVSWYQQALGQGPQFIFQYYEEEERQRGNFPDRFSGHQFPNYSSELNVNALLLGDSALYLCASSPIAGRVNTEAFFGQGTRLTVV.

The V and J genes are TRBV5-4 and TRBJ1-2; 7 nucleotides match TRBD1. Germline loops: CDR1 SGHNT, CDR2 YYREEE (reference sequence). Germline trimming cut 4 bases from V and 3 bases from J; bases unmatched to any gene: 12. The CDR3 extends over 16 amino acids. This CDR3 is CASSPTIDRVDYGYTF. CDR3 coding DNA: TGTGCCAGCAGCCCTACCATCGACAGGGTGGACTATGGCTACACCTTC.

This chain links TRBV7-2 with TRBJ2-1, with D perhaps TRBD1 (5 bases). V lost 7 bases and J 8 bases, leaving 18 bases between the germline ends. The length of the CDR3 is 14 residues. Germline loops: CDR1 SGHTA, CDR2 FQGNSA. The CDR3 region is CASTLGVRSDEQFF. The CDR3 DNA reads as TGTGCCAGCACTCTAGGGGTCAGATCCGATGAGCAGTTCTTC.

The rearrangement joins TRBV19 to TRBJ2-7; 9 bases line up with TRBD2. The V gene end was trimmed by 6 bases and the J gene end by 2 bases; junction bases not matched to a gene: 5. CDR1 and CDR2 (germline): LNHDA, SQIVND (reference sequence). CDR3 length: 14 residues. The CDR3 coding sequence is TGTGCCAGTAGCCGGACTAGCGACACCTACGAGCAGTACTTC. Translated: CASSRTSDTYEQYF.

This chain joins TRBV7-6 and TRBJ2-2; a weak D match, TRBD1 (6 bases). V lost 0 bases and J lost 4, with 12 bases in between. This CDR3 region has 16 residues. Germline V CDR1 and CDR2: SGHVS, FNYEAQ. CDR3 in amino acids: CASSLAGGRGTGELFF. The CDR3 bases are TGTGCCAGCAGCTTAGCTGGGGGCCGGGGCACCGGGGAGCTGTTTTTT.

This clone was seen once. The chain carries TRBV28 and TRBJ1-6; D uncertain. V was clipped by 5 bases and J by 7 bases, with 15 bases between them. The germline CDR1 and CDR2 sequences are MDHEN and SYDVKM. CDR3 length: 15 amino acids. Written as DNA, the CDR3 is TGTGCCAGCAGTCCTCCATCAGGAATCAATTCACCCCTCCACTTT. It encodes CASSPPSGINSPLHF.

CDR3 nucleotides: TGTGCCAGCAGCTCCCTCACCGGGGAGCTGTTTTTT. Translation: CASSSLTGELFF. The rearrangement uses TRBV7-3 and TRBJ2-2; no clear D. V lost 4 bases, J lost 4 bases, and 4 bases lay in between. CDR3 length: 12 amino acids. Germline V lookup: CDR1 SGHTA, CDR2 FQGTGA.

The chain recombines TRBV19 with TRBJ2-7; D perhaps matches TRBD1 (6 bases). Germline V gene lookup returns CDR1 LNHDA and CDR2 SQIVND (reference sequence). The CDR3 spans 12 residues. V was shortened by 3 bases and J by 5 bases, with 8 bases between the two germline ends. CDR3 sequence reads: CASSIDRNEQYF. The CDR3 DNA sequence: TGTGCCAGTAGTATCGACAGGAACGAGCAGTACTTC.

The chain couples TRBV6-1 to TRBJ2-1; maybe TRBD2 (6 bases). Trimming shortened V by 1 base and J by 5 bases, and 12 bases separated the two germline ends. This CDR3 is 15 amino acids long. Germline values: CDR1 MNHNS, CDR2 SASEGT. CDR3 amino acids: CASSEVPGGNNEQFF. The CDR3 DNA sequence: TGTGCCAGCAGTGAAGTTCCAGGAGGGAACAATGAGCAGTTCTTC.

This chain links TRBV7-3 with TRBJ2-6; perhaps D is TRBD1 or TRBD2 (5 bases each). The CDR3 runs 17 residues. The germline gives CDR1 SGHTA, CDR2 FQGTGA. V lost 5 bases and J lost 0, with 14 bases in between. CDR3 DNA: TGTGCCAGCAGCCGACCAGGGACCCTCTCTGGGGCCAACGTCCTGACTTTC. Residues: CASSRPGTLSGANVLTF.

The chain couples TRBV19 to TRBJ2-3; 10 bases are shared with TRBD2. In germline, CDR1 is LNHDA, CDR2 SQIVND (reference sequence). The CDR3 is 17 residues long. The V and J ends lost 2 bases and 7 bases, in that order; junction bases with no gene match: 12. The chain's CDR3 is CASSIRPSGGLTNTQYF. The CDR3 DNA reads as TGTGCCAGTAGTATAAGGCCTAGCGGGGGCCTCACTAATACGCAGTATTTT.

The chain's CDR3 is CASSLAPSGQGTEAFF. Here the CDR3 DNA reads TGCGCCAGCAGCTTGGCCCCTTCGGGACAGGGCACTGAAGCTTTCTTT. The V call is TRBV5-1, the J call TRBJ1-1, with TRBD1 matching over 9 bases. CDR1 is SGHRS and CDR2 is YFSETQ in the germline V gene. J lost 4 bases, V lost 0 bases, and 7 bases had no gene match. CDR3 length: 16 amino acids.

The genes are TRBV25-1 and TRBJ2-1; D is perhaps TRBD2 (5 bases). Germline V gene sequence: CDR1 MGHDK, CDR2 SYGVNS. The germline V and J ends were trimmed by 3 bases and 0 bases, with 9 bases remaining between them. The CDR3 runs to 15 residues. CDR3 sequence: CASSDGKSSYNEQFF. CDR3 nucleotide sequence: TGTGCCAGCAGTGACGGGAAAAGCTCCTACAATGAGCAGTTCTTC.